This paragraph covers one T cell receptor (beta chain) sequence. Its target is not known. TCRdb used MiXCR to reprocess the 5' RACE reads, holding one entry per CDR3 protein. The sample has 400,000 to 500,000 distinct CDR3 sequences; about 18% are singletons. The CDR3 consists of 14 residues. Between the trimmed V and J ends, which lost 1 base and 6 bases, there was a span of 12 bases. This record belongs to a study of identical twins. Study results and caveats: Analyses of zero insertions could be partly confounded by invariant MAIT and iNKT cells.

Material: naive T cells sorted from blood. The chain combines TRBV12-3 or TRBV12-4 with TRBJ1-2; D unresolved. The TCR comes from a man aged 45-65 years in good health. CDR3 DNA: TGTGCCAGCAGTTTAGTTCCTCAAGAGGATGGCTACACCTTC. This codes for CASSLVPQEDGYTF.